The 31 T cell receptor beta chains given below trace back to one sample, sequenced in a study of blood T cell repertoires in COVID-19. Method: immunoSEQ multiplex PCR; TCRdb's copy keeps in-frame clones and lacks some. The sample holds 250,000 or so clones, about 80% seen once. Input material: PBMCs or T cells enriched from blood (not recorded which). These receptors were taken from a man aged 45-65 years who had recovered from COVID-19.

The DNA for the CDR3 is TGTGCCAGCAGTACGCAGGGACAGATCACGGAAGCTTTCTTT. Its translation is CASSTQGQITEAFF. V usage is TRBV6-5 and J usage is TRBJ1-1, with TRBD1 matching 7 bases. Germline V gene sequence: CDR1 MNHEY, CDR2 SVGAGI. V shed 5 bases and J 8 bases; nucleotides not matched to a gene: 11. The CDR3 consists of 14 residues.

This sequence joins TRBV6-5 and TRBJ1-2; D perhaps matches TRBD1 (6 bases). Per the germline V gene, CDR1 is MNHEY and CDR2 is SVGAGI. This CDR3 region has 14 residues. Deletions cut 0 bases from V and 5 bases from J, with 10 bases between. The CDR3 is CASSYSGALYGYTF. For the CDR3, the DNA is TGTGCCAGCAGTTACTCGGGGGCTTTATATGGCTACACCTTC.

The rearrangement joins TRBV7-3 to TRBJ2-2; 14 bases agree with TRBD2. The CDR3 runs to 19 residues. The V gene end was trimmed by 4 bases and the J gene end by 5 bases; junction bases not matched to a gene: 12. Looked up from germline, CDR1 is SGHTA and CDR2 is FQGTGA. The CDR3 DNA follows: TGTGCCAGCAGCTCCCCCGTCGGACTAGCGGGAGGCTCAACCGGGGAGCTGTTTTTT. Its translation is CASSSPVGLAGGSTGELFF.

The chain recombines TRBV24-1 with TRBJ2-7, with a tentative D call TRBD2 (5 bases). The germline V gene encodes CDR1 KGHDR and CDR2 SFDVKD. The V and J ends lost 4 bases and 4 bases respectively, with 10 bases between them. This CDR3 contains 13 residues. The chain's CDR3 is CATSEGPGYEQYF. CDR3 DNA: TGTGCCACCAGTGAGGGCCCGGGGTACGAGCAGTACTTC.

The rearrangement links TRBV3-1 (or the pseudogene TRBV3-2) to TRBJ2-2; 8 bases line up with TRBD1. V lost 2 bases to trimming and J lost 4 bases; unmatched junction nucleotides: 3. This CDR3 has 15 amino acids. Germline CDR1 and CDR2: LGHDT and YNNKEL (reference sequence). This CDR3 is CASSQQGAGTGELFF. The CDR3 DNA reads TGTGCCAGCAGCCAACAGGGGGCGGGCACCGGGGAGCTGTTTTTT.

The DNA of the CDR3 is TGTGCCAGCTCAAGGGGCGGCGCGAACACCGGGGAGCTGTTTTTT. Its translation: CASSRGGANTGELFF. The J gene is TRBJ2-2, the V gene TRBV18; perhaps TRBD1 as D (5 bases). The length of the CDR3 is 15 residues. V gave up 5 bases and J gave up 0 bases, with 10 bases separating them. Germline CDR1 KGHSH, CDR2 LQKENI.

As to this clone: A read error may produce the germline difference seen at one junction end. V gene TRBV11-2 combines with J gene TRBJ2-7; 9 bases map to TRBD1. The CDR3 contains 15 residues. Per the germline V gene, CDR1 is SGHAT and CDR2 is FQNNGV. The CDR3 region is CASSLERGQGNPRDF. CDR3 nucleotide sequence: TGTGCCAGCAGCTTAGAGAGGGGACAGGGCAACCCCAGGGACTTC.

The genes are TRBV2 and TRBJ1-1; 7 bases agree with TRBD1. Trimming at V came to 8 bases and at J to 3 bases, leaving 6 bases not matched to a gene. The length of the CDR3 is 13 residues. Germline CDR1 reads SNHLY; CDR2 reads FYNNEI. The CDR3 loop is CASLGTDHTEAFF. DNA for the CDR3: TGTGCCAGCCTAGGGACAGACCACACTGAAGCTTTCTTT.

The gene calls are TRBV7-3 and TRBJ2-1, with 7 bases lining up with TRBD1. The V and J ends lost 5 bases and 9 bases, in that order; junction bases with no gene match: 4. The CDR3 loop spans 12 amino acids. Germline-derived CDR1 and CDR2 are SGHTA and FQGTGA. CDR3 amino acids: CASSQTGVEQFF. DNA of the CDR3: TGTGCCAGCAGCCAAACAGGGGTTGAGCAGTTCTTC.

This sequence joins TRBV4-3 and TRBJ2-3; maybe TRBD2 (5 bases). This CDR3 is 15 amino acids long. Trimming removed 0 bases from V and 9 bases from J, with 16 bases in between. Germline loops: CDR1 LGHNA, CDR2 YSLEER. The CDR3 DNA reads TGCGCCAGCAGCCAAGATCGTATGGTGGAGGTGACGCAGTATTTT. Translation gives CASSQDRMVEVTQYF.

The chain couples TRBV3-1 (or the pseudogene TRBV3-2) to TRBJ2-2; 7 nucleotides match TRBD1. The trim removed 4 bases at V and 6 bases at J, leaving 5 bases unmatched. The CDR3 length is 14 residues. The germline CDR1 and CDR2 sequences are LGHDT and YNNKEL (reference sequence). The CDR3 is CASSRRGRPGELFF. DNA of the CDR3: TGTGCCAGCAGCCGAAGGGGGCGGCCCGGGGAGCTGTTTTTT.

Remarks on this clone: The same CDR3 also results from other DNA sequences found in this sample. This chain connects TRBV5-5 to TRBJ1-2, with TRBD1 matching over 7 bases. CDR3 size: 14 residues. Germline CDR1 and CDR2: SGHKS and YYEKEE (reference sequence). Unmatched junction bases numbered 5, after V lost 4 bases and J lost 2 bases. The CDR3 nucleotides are TGTGCCAGCAGCGCCCCGGGACAGAACTATGGCTACACCTTC. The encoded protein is CASSAPGQNYGYTF. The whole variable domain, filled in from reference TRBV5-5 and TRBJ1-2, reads DAGVTQSPTHLIKTRGQQVTLRCSPISGHKSVSWYQQVLGQGPQFIFQYYEKEERGRGNFPDRFSARQFPNYSSELNVNALLLGDSALYLCASSAPGQNYGYTFGSGTRLTVV.

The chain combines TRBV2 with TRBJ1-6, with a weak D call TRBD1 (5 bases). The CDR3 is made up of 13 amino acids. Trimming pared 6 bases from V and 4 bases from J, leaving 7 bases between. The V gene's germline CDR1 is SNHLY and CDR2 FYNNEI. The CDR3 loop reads CASRGGYNSPLHF. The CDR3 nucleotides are TGTGCCAGCAGGGGGGGTTATAATTCACCCCTCCACTTT.

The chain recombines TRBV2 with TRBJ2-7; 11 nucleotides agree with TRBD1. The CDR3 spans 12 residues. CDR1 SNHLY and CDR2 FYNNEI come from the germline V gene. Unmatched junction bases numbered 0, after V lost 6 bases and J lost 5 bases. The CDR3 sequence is CASRGQGDEQYF. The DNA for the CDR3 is TGTGCCAGCAGGGGACAGGGGGACGAGCAGTACTTC.

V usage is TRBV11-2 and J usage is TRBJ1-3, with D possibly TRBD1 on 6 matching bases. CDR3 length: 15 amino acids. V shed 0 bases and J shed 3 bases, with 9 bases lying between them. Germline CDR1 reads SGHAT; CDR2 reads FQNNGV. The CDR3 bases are TGTGCCAGCAGCTTAGATGGGGGCAGTGGAAACACCATATATTTT. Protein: CASSLDGGSGNTIYF.

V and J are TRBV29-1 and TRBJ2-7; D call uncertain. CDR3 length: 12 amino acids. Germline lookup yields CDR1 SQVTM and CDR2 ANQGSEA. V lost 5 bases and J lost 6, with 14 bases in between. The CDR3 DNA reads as TGCAGCGTTTTTTCGCGAAGTTTCGAGCAGTACTTC. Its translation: CSVFSRSFEQYF.

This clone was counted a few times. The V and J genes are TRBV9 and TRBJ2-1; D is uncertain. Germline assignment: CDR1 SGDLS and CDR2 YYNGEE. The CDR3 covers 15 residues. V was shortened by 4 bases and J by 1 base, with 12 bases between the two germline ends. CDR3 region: CASSPREKSYNEQFF. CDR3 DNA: TGTGCCAGCAGCCCTAGAGAAAAGTCCTACAATGAGCAGTTCTTC.

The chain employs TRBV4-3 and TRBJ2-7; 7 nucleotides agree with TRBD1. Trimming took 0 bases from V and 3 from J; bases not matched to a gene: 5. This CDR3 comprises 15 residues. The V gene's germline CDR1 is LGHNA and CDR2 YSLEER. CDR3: CASSQDDRVRYEQYF. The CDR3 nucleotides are TGCGCCAGCAGCCAAGATGACAGGGTTCGCTACGAGCAGTACTTC.

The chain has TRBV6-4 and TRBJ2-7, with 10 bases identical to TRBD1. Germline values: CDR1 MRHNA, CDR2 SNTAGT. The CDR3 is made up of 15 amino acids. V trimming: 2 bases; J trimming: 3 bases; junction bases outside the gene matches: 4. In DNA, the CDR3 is TGTGCCAGCAGTGACGACGGGACAGGGGACTACGAGCAGTACTTC. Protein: CASSDDGTGDYEQYF.

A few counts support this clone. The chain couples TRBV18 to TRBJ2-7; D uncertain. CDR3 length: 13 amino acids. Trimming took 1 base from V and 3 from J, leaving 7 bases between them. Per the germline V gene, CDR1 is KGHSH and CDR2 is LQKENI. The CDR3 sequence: CASSPQSRYEQYF. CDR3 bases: TGTGCCAGCTCACCACAGAGTCGCTACGAGCAGTACTTC.

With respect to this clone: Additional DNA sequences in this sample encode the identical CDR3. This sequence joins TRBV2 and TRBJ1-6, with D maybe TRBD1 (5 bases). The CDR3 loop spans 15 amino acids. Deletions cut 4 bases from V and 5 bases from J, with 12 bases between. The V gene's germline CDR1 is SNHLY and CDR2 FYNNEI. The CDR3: CASSGGQGNNSPLHF. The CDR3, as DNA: TGTGCCAGCAGTGGAGGACAAGGAAATAATTCACCCCTCCACTTT. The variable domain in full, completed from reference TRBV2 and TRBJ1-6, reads EPEVTQTPSHQVTQMGQEVILRCVPISNHLYFYWYRQILGQKVEFLVSFYNNEISEKSEIFDDQFSVERPDGSNFTLKIRSTKLEDSAMYFCASSGGQGNNSPLHFGNGTRLTVT.

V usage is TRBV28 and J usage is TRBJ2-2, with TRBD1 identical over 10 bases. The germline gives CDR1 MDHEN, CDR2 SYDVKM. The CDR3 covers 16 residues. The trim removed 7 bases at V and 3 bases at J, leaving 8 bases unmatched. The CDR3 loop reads CASTLRGQGYTGELFF. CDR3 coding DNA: TGTGCCAGCACCCTTCGGGGACAGGGGTACACCGGGGAGCTGTTTTTT.

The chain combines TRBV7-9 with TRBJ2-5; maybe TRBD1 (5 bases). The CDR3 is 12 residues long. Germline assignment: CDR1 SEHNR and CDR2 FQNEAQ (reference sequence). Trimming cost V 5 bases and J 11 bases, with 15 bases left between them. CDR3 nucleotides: TGTGCCAGCAGCCCTATGGGGCAGGGACAGTACTTC. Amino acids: CASSPMGQGQYF.

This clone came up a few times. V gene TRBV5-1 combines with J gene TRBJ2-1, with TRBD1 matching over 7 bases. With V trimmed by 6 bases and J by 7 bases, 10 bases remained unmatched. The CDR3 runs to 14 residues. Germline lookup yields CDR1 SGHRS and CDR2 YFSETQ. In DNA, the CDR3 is TGCGCCAGCAATACAGGGGTCCCTGGGAATGAGCAGTTCTTC. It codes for CASNTGVPGNEQFF.

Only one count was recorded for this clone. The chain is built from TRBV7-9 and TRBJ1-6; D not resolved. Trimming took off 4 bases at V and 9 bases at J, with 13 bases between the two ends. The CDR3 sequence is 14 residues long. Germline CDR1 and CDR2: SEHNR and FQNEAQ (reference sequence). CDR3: CASSSISRVSPLHF. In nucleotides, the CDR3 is TGTGCCAGCAGCTCGATTTCGCGGGTTTCACCCCTCCACTTT.

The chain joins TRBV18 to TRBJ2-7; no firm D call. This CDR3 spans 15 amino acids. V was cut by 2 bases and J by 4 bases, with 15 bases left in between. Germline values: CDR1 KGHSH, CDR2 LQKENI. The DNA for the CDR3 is TGTGCCAGCTCACCAAATGGTCAGGTTGGGTACGAGCAGTACTTC. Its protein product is CASSPNGQVGYEQYF.

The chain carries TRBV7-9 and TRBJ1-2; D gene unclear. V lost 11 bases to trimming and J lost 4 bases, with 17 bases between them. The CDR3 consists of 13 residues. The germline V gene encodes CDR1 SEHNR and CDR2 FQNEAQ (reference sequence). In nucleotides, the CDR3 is TGTGCCCTTCCCCTAGGAGGGCTCTATGGCTACACCTTC. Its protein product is CALPLGGLYGYTF.

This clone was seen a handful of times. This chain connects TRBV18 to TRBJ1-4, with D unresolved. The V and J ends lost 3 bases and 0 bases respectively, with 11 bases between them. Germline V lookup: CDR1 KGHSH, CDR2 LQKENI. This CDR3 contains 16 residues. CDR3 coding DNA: TGTGCCAGCTCACCTCCTTCAGGCGCAACTAATGAAAAACTGTTTTTT. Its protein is CASSPPSGATNEKLFF.

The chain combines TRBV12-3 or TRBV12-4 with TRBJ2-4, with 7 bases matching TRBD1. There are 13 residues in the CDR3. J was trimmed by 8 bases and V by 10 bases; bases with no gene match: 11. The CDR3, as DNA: TGTGCCACCACTAAGGACAGGTTAGACATTCAGTACTTC. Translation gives CATTKDRLDIQYF.

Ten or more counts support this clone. The CDR3 DNA sequence: TGTGCCACCAGAGTCCGGACGACCGGGGCCGGGGAGCTGTTTTTT. Protein product: CATRVRTTGAGELFF. This chain uses TRBV15 with TRBJ2-2; D is possibly TRBD2 (5 bases). Trimming stripped 6 bases from V and 6 bases from J, with 17 bases between. Germline V gene data show CDR1 as LNHNV and CDR2 as YYDKDF (reference sequence). The CDR3 has 15 residues.

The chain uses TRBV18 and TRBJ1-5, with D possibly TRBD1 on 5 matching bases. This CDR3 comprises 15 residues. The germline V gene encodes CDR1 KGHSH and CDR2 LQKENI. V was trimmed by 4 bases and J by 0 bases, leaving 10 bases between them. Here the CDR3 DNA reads TGTGCCAGCTCACGTAATCAGGGTAGCAATCAGCCCCAGCATTTT. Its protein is CASSRNQGSNQPQHF.